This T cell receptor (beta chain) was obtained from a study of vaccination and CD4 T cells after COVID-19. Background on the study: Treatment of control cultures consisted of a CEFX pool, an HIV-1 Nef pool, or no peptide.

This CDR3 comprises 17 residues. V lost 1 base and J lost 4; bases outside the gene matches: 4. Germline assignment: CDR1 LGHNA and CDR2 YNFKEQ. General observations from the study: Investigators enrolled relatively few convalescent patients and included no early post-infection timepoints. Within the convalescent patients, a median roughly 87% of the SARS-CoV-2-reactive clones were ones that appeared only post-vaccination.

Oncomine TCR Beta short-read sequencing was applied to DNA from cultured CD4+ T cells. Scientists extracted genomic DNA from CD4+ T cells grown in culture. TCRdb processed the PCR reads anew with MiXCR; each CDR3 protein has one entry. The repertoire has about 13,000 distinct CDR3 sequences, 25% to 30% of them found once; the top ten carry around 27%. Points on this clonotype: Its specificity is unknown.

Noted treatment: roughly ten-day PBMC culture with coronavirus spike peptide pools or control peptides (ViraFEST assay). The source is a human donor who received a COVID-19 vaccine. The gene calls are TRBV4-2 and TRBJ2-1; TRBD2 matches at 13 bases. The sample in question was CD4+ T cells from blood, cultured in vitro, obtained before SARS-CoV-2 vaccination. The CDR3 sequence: CASSQAGTSGTYNEQFF. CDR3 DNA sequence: TGTGCCAGCAGCCAAGCCGGGACTAGCGGGACATACAATGAGCAGTTCTTC.